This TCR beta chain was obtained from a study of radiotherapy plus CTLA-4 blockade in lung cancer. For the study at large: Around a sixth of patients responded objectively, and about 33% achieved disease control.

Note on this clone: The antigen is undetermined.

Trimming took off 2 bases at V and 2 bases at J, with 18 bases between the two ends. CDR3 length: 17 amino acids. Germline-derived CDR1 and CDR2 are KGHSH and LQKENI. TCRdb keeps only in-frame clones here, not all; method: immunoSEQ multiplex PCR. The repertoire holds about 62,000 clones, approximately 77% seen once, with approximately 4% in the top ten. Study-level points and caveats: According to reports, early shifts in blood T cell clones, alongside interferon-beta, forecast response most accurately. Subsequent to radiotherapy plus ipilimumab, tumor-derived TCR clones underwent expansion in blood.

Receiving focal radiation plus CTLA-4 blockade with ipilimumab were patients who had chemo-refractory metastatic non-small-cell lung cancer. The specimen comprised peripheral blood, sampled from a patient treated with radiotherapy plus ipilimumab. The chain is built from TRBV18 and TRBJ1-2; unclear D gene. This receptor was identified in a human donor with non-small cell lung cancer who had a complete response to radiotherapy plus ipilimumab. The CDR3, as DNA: TGTGCCAGCTCACCAGACAAGAGCTACAGCTTAAACTATGGCTACACCTTC. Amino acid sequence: CASSPDKSYSLNYGYTF.